This T cell receptor (beta chain) came from a study of T-cell memory formation after mild COVID-19. About the research overall: For the most part, TCR clusters were specific to one donor.

TCRdb analysed the 5' RACE reads with MiXCR anew, one entry per CDR3 protein. The data show a few hundred thousand distinct CDR3 sequences, over 9% seen once. Study-wide results and caveats: Clones shrinking between day 15 and 85 showed a balanced CD4/CD8 split, and those that grew later tilted toward CD4+.

The J segment lost 3 bases and the V segment lost 5 bases, leaving 5 bases of the junction unmatched. Looked up from germline, CDR1 is DFQATT and CDR2 is SNEGSKA (reference sequence). This CDR3 spans 14 amino acids. On this clonotype: Antigen: not known.

This TCR derives from a young man who had mild COVID-19 (a few samples of this study predate the infection). Cell type and time point are not known. The sample consisted of PBMCs or a T cell subset sorted from them (not recorded which). V is TRBV20-1 and J is TRBJ2-1; 9 nucleotides align to TRBD2. The CDR3 spells CSAGVAGDYNEQFF. CDR3 DNA: TGCAGTGCTGGGGTAGCGGGGGACTACAATGAGCAGTTCTTC.